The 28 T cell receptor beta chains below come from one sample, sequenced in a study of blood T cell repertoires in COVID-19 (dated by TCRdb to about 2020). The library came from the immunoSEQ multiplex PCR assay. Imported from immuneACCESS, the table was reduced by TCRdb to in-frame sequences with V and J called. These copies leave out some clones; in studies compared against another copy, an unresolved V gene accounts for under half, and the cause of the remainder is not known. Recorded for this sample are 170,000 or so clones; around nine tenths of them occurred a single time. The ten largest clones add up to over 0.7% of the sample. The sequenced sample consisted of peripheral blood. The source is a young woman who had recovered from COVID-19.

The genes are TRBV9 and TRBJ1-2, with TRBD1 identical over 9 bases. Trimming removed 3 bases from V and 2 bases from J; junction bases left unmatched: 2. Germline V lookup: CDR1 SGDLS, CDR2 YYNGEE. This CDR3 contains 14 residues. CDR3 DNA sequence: TGTGCCAGCAGCGCGGGGACAGGGAACTATGGCTACACCTTC. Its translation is CASSAGTGNYGYTF.

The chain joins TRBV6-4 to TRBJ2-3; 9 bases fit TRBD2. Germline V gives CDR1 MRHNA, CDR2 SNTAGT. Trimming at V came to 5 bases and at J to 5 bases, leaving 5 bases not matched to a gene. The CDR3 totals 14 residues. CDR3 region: CASSRTSDRDTQYF. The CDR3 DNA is TGTGCCAGCAGTAGGACTAGCGACCGAGATACGCAGTATTTT.

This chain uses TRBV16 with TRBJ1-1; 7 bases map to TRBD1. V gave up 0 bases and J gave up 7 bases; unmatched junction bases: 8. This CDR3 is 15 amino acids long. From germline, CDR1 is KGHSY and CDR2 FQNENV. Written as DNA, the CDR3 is TGTGCCAGCAGCCAATCTTCCCCAGGGGGGAGTGAAGCTTTCTTT. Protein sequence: CASSQSSPGGSEAFF.

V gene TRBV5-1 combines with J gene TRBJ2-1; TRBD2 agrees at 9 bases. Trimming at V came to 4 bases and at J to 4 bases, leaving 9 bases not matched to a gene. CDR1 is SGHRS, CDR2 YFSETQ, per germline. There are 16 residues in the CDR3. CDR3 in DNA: TGCGCCAGCAGCGTAGTAGCGGGAGCGGGGTACAATGAGCAGTTCTTC. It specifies CASSVVAGAGYNEQFF.

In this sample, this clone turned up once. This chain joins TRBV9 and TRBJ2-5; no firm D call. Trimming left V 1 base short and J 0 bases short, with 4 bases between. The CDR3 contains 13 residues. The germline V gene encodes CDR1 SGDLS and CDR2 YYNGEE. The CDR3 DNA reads TGTGCCAGCAGCGTATACAACCAAGAGACCCAGTACTTC. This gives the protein CASSVYNQETQYF.

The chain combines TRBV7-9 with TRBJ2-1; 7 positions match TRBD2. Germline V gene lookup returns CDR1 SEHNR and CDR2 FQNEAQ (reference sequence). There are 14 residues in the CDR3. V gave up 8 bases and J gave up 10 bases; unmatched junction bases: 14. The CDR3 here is CASLLRGGLSEQFF. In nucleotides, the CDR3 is TGTGCCAGCCTATTGCGCGGGGGACTTAGCGAGCAGTTCTTC. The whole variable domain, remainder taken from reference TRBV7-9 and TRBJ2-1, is DTGVSQNPRHKITKRGQNVTFRCDPISEHNRLYWYRQTLGQGPEFLTYFQNEAQLEKSRLLSDRFSAERPKGSFSTLEIQRTEQGDSAMYLCASLLRGGLSEQFFGPGTRLTVL.

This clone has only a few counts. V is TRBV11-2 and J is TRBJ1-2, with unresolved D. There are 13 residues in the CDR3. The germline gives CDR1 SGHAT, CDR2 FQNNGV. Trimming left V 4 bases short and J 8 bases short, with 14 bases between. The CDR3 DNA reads TGTGCCAGCAGCTCGCCGAGAGAGATCGGCTACACCTTC. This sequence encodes CASSSPREIGYTF.

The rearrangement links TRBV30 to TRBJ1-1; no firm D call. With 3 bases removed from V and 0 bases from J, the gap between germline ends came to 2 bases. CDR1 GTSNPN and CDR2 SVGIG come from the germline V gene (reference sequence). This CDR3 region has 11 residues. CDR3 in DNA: TGTGCCTGGAGCTTGAACACTGAAGCTTTCTTT. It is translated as CAWSLNTEAFF.

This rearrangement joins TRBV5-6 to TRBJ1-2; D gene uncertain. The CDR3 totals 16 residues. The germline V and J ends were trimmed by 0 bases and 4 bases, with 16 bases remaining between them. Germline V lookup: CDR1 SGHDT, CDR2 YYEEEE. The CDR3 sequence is CASSLGAGPSAYGYTF. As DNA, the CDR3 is TGTGCCAGCAGCTTGGGGGCGGGCCCGTCCGCCTATGGCTACACCTTC.

CDR3 sequence: CASSFGTVEKLFF. The CDR3 DNA reads as TGCGCCAGCAGCTTTGGGACTGTCGAAAAACTGTTTTTT. The V and J genes are TRBV5-1 and TRBJ1-4; D might be TRBD1 (5 bases). V lost 2 bases to trimming and J lost 8 bases, with 10 bases between them. Germline CDR1 SGHRS, CDR2 YFSETQ. The CDR3 extends over 13 amino acids.

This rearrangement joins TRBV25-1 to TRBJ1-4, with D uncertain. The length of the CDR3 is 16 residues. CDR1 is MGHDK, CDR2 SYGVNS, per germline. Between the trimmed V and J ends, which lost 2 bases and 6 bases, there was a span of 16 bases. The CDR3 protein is CASSESWPPEDEKLFF. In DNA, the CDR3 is TGTGCCAGCAGTGAAAGCTGGCCGCCGGAGGATGAAAAACTGTTTTTT.

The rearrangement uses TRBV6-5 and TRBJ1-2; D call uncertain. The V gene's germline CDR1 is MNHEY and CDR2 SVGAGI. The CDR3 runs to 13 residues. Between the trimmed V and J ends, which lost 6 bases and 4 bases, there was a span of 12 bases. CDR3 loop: CASSQEASYGYTF. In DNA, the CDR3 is TGTGCCAGCAGCCAAGAGGCGTCCTATGGCTACACCTTC.

The CDR3 DNA sequence: TGTGCCAGCAGCACCGGACAGGGGGCAATTTGGGATGGCTACACCTTC. Translating it yields CASSTGQGAIWDGYTF. The chain employs TRBV5-4 and TRBJ1-2, with 11 nucleotides matching TRBD1. Germline V lookup: CDR1 SGHNT, CDR2 YYREEE (reference sequence). The CDR3 runs 16 residues. With 4 bases clipped from V and 6 bases from J, the junction kept 11 bases outside the gene matches.

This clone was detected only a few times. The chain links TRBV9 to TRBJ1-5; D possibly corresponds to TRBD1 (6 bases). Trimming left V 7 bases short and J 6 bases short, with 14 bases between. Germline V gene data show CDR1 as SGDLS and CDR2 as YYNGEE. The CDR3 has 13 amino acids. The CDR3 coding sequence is TGTGCCAGCGGAGGGGGGGGAGGTCAGCCCCAGCATTTT. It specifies CASGGGGGQPQHF.

In DNA, the CDR3 is TGTGCCAGCAGAACTAGCGGGTACTCCTACAATGAGCAGTTCTTC. It yields the protein CASRTSGYSYNEQFF. V is TRBV7-9 and J is TRBJ2-1; 9 bases align to TRBD2. The V and J ends lost 6 bases and 0 bases, in that order; junction bases with no gene match: 3. The CDR3 is 15 residues long. Germline CDR1 is SEHNR and CDR2 is FQNEAQ (reference sequence).

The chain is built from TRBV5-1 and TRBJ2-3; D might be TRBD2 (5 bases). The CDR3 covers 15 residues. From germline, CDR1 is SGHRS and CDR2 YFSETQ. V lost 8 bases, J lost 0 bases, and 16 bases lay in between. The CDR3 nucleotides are TGCGCCAGTCTCCTAGGGAGACCGAGCACAGATACGCAGTATTTT. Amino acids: CASLLGRPSTDTQYF.

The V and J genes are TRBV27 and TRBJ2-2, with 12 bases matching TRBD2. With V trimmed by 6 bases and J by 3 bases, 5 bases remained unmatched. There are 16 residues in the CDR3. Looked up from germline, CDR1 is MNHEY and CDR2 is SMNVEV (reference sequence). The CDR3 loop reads CASSSSGGEYTGELFF. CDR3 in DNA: TGTGCCAGCAGCTCTAGCGGGGGGGAATACACCGGGGAGCTGTTTTTT.

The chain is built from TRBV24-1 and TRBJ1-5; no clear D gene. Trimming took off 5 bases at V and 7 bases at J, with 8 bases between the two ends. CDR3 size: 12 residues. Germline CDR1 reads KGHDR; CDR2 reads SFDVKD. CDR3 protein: CATSAGRQPQHF. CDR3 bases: TGTGCCACCAGTGCAGGTCGGCAGCCCCAGCATTTT.

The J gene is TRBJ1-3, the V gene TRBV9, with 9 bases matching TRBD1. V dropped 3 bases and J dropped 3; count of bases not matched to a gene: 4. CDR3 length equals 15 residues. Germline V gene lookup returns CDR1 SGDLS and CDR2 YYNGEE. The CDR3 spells CASSAQGAHGNTIYF. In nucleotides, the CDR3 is TGTGCCAGCAGCGCACAGGGGGCGCATGGAAACACCATATATTTT. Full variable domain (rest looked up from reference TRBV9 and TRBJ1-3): DSGVTQTPKHLITATGQRVTLRCSPRSGDLSVYWYQQSLDQGLQFLIQYYNGEERAKGNILERFSAQQFPDLHSELNLSSLELGDSALYFCASSAQGAHGNTIYFGEGSWLTVV.

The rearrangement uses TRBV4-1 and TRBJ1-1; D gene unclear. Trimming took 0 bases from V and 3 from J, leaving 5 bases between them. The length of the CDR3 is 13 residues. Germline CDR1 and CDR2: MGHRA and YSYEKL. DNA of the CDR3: TGCGCCAGCAGCCAAGATAAGCACACTGAAGCTTTCTTT. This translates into CASSQDKHTEAFF.

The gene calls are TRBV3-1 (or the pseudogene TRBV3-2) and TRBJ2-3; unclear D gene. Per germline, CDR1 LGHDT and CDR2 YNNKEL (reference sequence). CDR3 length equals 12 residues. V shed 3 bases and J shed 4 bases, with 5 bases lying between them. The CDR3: CASSHISDTQYF. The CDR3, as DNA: TGTGCCAGCAGCCATATCTCAGATACGCAGTATTTT.

In DNA, the CDR3 is TGCGCCAGCAGCCAAGGGGTAGCGGGAGGCGATGCGCAGTATTTT. Translated, it gives CASSQGVAGGDAQYF. The chain is built from TRBV4-1 and TRBJ2-3, with 10 bases lining up with TRBD2. With 1 base clipped from V and 10 bases from J, the junction kept 8 bases outside the gene matches. The CDR3 is made up of 15 amino acids. CDR1 and CDR2 (germline): MGHRA, YSYEKL.

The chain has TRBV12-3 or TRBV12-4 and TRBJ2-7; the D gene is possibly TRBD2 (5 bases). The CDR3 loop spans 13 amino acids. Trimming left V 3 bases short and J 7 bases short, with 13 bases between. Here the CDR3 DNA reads TGTGCCAGCAGTTTTTGGCAGTCGGGAGAGCAGTACTTC. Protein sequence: CASSFWQSGEQYF.

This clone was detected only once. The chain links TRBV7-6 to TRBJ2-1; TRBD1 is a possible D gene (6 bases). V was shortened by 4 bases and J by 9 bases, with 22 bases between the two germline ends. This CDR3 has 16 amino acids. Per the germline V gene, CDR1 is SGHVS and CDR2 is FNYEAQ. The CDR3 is CASSSKALDSTSEQFF. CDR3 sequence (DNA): TGTGCCAGCAGCTCAAAAGCCTTGGACAGTACTAGTGAGCAGTTCTTC.

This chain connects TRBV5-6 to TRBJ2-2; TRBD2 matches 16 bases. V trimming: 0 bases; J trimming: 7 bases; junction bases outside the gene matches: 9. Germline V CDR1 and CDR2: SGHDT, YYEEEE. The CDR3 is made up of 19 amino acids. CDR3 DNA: TGTGCCAGCAGCTTGGCCGGGACTAGCGGGAGGGCCGGGAACGGGGAGCTGTTTTTT. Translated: CASSLAGTSGRAGNGELFF.

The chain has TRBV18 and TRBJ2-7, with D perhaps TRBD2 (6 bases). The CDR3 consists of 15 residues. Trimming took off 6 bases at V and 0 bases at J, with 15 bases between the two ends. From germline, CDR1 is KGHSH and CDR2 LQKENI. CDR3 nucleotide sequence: TGTGCCAGCTCCTCTGAGGAGGGTAGCTCCTACGAGCAGTACGTC. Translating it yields CASSSEEGSSYEQYV.

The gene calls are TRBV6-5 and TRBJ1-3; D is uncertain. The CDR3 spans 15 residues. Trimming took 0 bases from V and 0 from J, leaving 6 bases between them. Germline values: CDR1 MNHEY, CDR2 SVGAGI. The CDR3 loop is CASSYSASSGNTIYF. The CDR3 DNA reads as TGTGCCAGCAGTTACTCGGCTAGCTCTGGAAACACCATATATTTT.

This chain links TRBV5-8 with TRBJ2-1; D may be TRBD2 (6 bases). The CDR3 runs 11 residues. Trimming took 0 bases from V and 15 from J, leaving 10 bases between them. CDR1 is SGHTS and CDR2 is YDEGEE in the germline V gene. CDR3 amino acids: CASSLEPGRFF. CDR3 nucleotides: TGTGCCAGCAGCTTGGAGCCCGGGAGGTTCTTC. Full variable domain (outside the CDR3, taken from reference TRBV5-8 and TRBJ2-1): EAGVTQSPTHLIKTRGQQATLRCSPISGHTSVYWYQQALGLGLQFLLWYDEGEERNRGNFPPRFSGRQFPNYSSELNVNALELEDSALYLCASSLEPGRFFGPGTRLTVL.